The T cell receptor beta chain described here comes from a study of T cells in localized non-small cell lung cancer. Sequencing was performed with immunoSEQ multiplex PCR; in TCRdb, only in-frame clones are kept and a portion is missing. The sample carries fewer than 20,000 clones, more than 70% recorded once. Looked up from germline, CDR1 is LNHDA and CDR2 is SQIVND (reference sequence). With V trimmed by 6 bases and J by 4 bases, 8 bases remained unmatched. The CDR3 length is 15 residues. The sequence was collected from a male donor older than 55 with stage II lung adenocarcinoma. Sequenced material: peripheral blood mononuclear cells, taken before any cancer treatment. The chain links TRBV19 to TRBJ2-4, with TRBD1 matching over 8 bases. The CDR3 sequence: CASSTGGMLKNIQYF. The DNA for the CDR3 is TGTGCCAGTAGCACAGGGGGGATGCTGAAAAACATTCAGTACTTC. Full variable domain (remainder filled in from reference TRBV19 and TRBJ2-4): DGGITQSPKYLFRKEGQNVTLSCEQNLNHDAMYWYRQDPGQGLRLIYYSQIVNDFQKGDIAEGYSVSREKKESFPLTVTSAQKNPTAFYLCASSTGGMLKNIQYFGAGTRLSVL.